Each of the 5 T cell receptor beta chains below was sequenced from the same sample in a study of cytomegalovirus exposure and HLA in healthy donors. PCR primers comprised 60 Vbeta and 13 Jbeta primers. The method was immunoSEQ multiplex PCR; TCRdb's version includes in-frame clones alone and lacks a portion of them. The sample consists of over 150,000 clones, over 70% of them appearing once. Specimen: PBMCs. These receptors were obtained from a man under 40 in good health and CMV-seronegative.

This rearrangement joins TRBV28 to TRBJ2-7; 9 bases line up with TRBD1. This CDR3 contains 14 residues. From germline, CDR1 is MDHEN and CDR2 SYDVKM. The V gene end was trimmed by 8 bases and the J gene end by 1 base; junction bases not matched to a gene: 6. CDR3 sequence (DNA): TGTGCCAGCCTCCGGGACAGGGCATCCTACGAGCAGTACTTC. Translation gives CASLRDRASYEQYF.

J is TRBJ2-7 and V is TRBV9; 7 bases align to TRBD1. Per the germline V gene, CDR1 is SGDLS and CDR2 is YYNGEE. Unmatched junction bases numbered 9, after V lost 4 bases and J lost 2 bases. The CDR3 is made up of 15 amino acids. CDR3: CASSSSGTEAYEQYF. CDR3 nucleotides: TGTGCCAGCAGCTCCTCCGGGACAGAAGCCTACGAGCAGTACTTC.

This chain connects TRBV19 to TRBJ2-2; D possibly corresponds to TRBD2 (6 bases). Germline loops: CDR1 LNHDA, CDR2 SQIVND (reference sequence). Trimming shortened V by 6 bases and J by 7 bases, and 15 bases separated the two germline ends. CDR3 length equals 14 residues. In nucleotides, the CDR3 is TGTGCCAGTAGGGCTCGGGAGTGGATCGGGGAGCTGTTTTTT. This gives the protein CASRAREWIGELFF.

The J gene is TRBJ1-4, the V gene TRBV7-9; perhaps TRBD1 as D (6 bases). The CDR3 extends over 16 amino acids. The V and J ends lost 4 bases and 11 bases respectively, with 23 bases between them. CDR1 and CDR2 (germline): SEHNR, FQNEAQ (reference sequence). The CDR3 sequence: CASSSIGVDRRRKLFF. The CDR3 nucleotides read TGTGCCAGCAGCTCGATAGGGGTTGACAGGAGGAGGAAACTGTTTTTT.

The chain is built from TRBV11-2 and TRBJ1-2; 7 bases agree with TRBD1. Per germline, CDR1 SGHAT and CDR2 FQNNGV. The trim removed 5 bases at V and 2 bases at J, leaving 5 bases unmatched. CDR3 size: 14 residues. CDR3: CASSLTTGNYGYTF. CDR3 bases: TGTGCCAGCAGCCTAACGACAGGGAACTATGGCTACACCTTC.